One and the same sample provided the 29 T cell receptor beta chains below, sequenced in a study of molecular identifiers for immune sequencing clone quantification. TCRdb independently ran MiXCR on the PCR reads; one entry per CDR3 protein. The sample consists of nearly 650,000 distinct CDR3 sequences, about 25% of them appearing once. What was sequenced was naive CD8+ T cells from blood, with Jurkat cell RNA spiked in. Subset denoted: FACS-sorted CD8+CD4-CCR7+CD45RA+ naive T cells. The receptors derive from a human donor in good health. Some libraries in this study had Jurkat cell RNA spiked in.

This clonotype came up many times. The rearrangement uses TRBV6-5 and TRBJ2-7; 9 bases map to TRBD1. Per germline, CDR1 MNHEY and CDR2 SVGAGI. The CDR3 totals 15 residues. With 5 bases clipped from V and 7 bases from J, the junction kept 12 bases outside the gene matches. The CDR3 DNA sequence: TGTGCCAGCAGTAGCCCGGGACAGGGTTCGCGGGAGCAGTACTTC. Its protein is CASSSPGQGSREQYF.

This rearrangement joins TRBV20-1 to TRBJ1-1, with D unclear. The CDR3 has 11 residues. Germline-derived CDR1 and CDR2 are DFQATT and SNEGSKA (reference sequence). V lost 0 bases and J 7 bases, leaving 6 bases between the germline ends. In nucleotides, the CDR3 is TGCAGTGCTAGAGACCTGGGTGAAGCTTTCTTT. Translating it yields CSARDLGEAFF.

This clonotype came up many times. The genes are TRBV6-5 and TRBJ1-1; D is perhaps TRBD1 (6 bases). This CDR3 is built from 13 residues. Per germline, CDR1 MNHEY and CDR2 SVGAGI. Trimming shortened V by 0 bases and J by 6 bases, and 8 bases separated the two germline ends. CDR3 sequence: CASSYSRGAEAFF. CDR3 bases: TGTGCCAGCAGTTACTCGAGGGGGGCTGAAGCTTTCTTT.

This clonotype was seen ten or more times. J is TRBJ2-7 and V is TRBV27; possibly TRBD2 for D (5 bases). Between the trimmed V and J ends, which lost 6 bases and 4 bases, there was a span of 13 bases. The CDR3 is made up of 13 amino acids. From germline, CDR1 is MNHEY and CDR2 SMNVEV (reference sequence). The CDR3 loop is CASSTGLVYEQYF. CDR3 DNA: TGTGCCAGCAGCACCGGACTCGTTTACGAGCAGTACTTC.

Comments on this clonotype: A much larger clone lies a single base off, so this may be a read error. The gene calls are TRBV6-2 or TRBV6-3 and TRBJ2-5; D assignment may be TRBD1 or TRBD2 (5 bases each). CDR3 length: 13 amino acids. The V gene's germline CDR1 is MNHEY and CDR2 SVGEGT. CDR3 sequence reads: CASSYGTQEPQYF. CDR3 bases: TGTGCCAGCAGTTACGGGACCCAAGAGCCCCAGTACTTC.

This clonotype has at least ten counts. The chain has TRBV6-2 or TRBV6-3 and TRBJ2-1; 7 bases are a match to TRBD2. The CDR3 consists of 16 residues. The germline gives CDR1 MNHEY, CDR2 SVGEGT. The V segment lost 2 bases and the J segment 9 bases; nucleotides outside the gene matches: 13. The CDR3 nucleotides read TGTGCCAGCAGTTACCCACTAGCGATATCTACAAGTGAGCAGTTCTTC. As protein: CASSYPLAISTSEQFF.

A word on this clonotype: A much larger clone differs from this one at a single base, so this may be a read error. The J gene is TRBJ2-3, the V gene TRBV6-6, with TRBD2 identical over 8 bases. The CDR3 spans 20 residues. V shed 5 bases, J shed 1 base, and the junction held 20 bases outside the gene matches. The germline CDR1 and CDR2 sequences are MNHNY and SVGAGI (reference sequence). CDR3: CASSHKGPAGDWAGTDTQYF. The CDR3, as DNA: TGTGCCAGCAGTCACAAGGGACCAGCGGGAGATTGGGCAGGCACAGATACGCAGTATTTT.

This clonotype was counted many times. The chain has TRBV2 and TRBJ1-5; D call uncertain. Trimming stripped 0 bases from V and 6 bases from J, with 15 bases between. Per germline, CDR1 SNHLY and CDR2 FYNNEI. The CDR3 is made up of 16 amino acids. This CDR3 is CASSEAEDHDGQPQHF. Here the CDR3 DNA reads TGTGCCAGCAGTGAAGCCGAGGACCACGATGGTCAGCCCCAGCATTTT.

The CDR3 DNA follows: TGTGCCAGCAGCTTCGGGACGGTCGAGCAGTACTTC. This gives the protein CASSFGTVEQYF. The chain uses TRBV11-2 and TRBJ2-7, with D perhaps matching TRBD1 or TRBD2 (5 bases each). V lost 3 bases and J lost 6, with 9 bases in between. CDR1 is SGHAT, CDR2 FQNNGV, per germline. CDR3 length: 12 residues. Filled out from reference TRBV11-2 and TRBJ2-7, the complete variable domain reads EAGVAQSPRYKIIEKRQSVAFWCNPISGHATLYWYQQILGQGPKLLIQFQNNGVVDDSQLPKDRFSAERLKGVDSTLKIQPAKLEDSAVYLCASSFGTVEQYFGPGTRLTVT.

This clonotype showed up just a few times. The V gene is TRBV4-3, the J gene TRBJ1-5; no firm D call. CDR3 length: 15 residues. From germline, CDR1 is LGHNA and CDR2 YSLEER. V was trimmed by 0 bases and J by 7 bases, leaving 13 bases between them. The CDR3 sequence is CASSQDSGLLQPQHF. The CDR3 coding sequence is TGCGCCAGCAGCCAAGATTCCGGGCTTCTACAGCCCCAGCATTTT.

This clonotype was observed a few times. CDR3 sequence reads: CASNGQATYEQYF. The CDR3 DNA reads TGTGCCAGCAATGGACAGGCCACCTACGAGCAGTACTTC. The chain recombines TRBV28 with TRBJ2-7; TRBD1 agrees at 7 bases. CDR3 length equals 13 residues. Unmatched junction bases numbered 5, after V lost 7 bases and J lost 2 bases. Germline CDR1 and CDR2: MDHEN and SYDVKM.

The chain has TRBV7-9 and TRBJ1-1; a weak D match, TRBD1 (6 bases). The CDR3 covers 15 residues. The V and J ends lost 7 bases and 1 base respectively, with 16 bases between them. Germline V CDR1 and CDR2: SEHNR, FQNEAQ (reference sequence). CDR3 bases: TGTGCCAGCACCTCACAGGGAACTTGGAACACTGAAGCTTTCTTT. Translated, it gives CASTSQGTWNTEAFF.

At least ten counts were recorded for this clonotype. V usage is TRBV7-6 and J usage is TRBJ2-3; the D is unclear. The germline gives CDR1 SGHVS, CDR2 FNYEAQ. The CDR3 runs to 16 residues. The V end was cut by 2 bases, the J end by 4 bases, with 16 bases between. CDR3 residues: CASSLFFFPGSDTQYF. The CDR3, as DNA: TGTGCCAGCAGCTTATTCTTTTTCCCAGGATCAGATACGCAGTATTTT.

In this sample, this clonotype turned up many times. This chain uses TRBV5-6 with TRBJ2-7; 8 nucleotides line up with TRBD2. The CDR3 sequence is 14 residues long. J gave up 2 bases and V 1 base, and 2 bases lay outside the gene matches. CDR1 SGHDT and CDR2 YYEEEE come from the germline V gene. The DNA of the CDR3 is TGTGCCAGCAGCTTGAGGCGGGAGGCCTACGAGCAGTACTTC. Translating gives CASSLRREAYEQYF. The entire variable domain, with the rest obtained from reference TRBV5-6 and TRBJ2-7, is as follows: DAGVTQSPTHLIKTRGQQVTLRCSPKSGHDTVSWYQQALGQGPQFIFQYYEEEERQRGNFPDRFSGHQFPNYSSELNVNALLLGDSALYLCASSLRREAYEQYFGPGTRLTVT.

This clonotype has a count of ten or more. The chain is built from TRBV5-4 and TRBJ2-7; 9 bases fit TRBD2. The CDR3 is made up of 14 amino acids. Germline assignment: CDR1 SGHNT and CDR2 YYREEE (reference sequence). V lost 9 bases and J lost 5; bases outside the gene matches: 12. The CDR3 region has the DNA TGTGCCACCTCGGGAGCGGGGGGTCCCCACGAGCAGTACTTC. Protein sequence: CATSGAGGPHEQYF. Variable domain in full (rest from reference TRBV5-4 and TRBJ2-7): ETGVTQSPTHLIKTRGQQVTLRCSSQSGHNTVSWYQQALGQGPQFIFQYYREEENGRGNFPPRFSGLQFPNYSSELNVNALELDDSALYLCATSGAGGPHEQYFGPGTRLTVT.

This chain joins TRBV12-3 or TRBV12-4 and TRBJ2-2; 10 bases agree with TRBD1. J gave up 4 bases and V 5 bases, and 4 bases lay outside the gene matches. The CDR3 is 15 residues long. This chain's CDR3 is CASSGQGDVTGELFF. CDR3 sequence (DNA): TGTGCCAGCAGTGGACAGGGGGACGTCACCGGGGAGCTGTTTTTT.

This clonotype was seen only a few times. This chain links TRBV12-3 or TRBV12-4 with TRBJ2-1, with D unresolved. Trimming stripped 7 bases from V and 6 bases from J, with 10 bases between. The length of the CDR3 is 12 residues. The CDR3 is CASTLSSNEQFF. DNA of the CDR3: TGTGCCAGCACGCTCAGTAGCAATGAGCAGTTCTTC.

This clonotype was found many times. This chain connects TRBV29-1 to TRBJ2-3; 7 nucleotides line up with TRBD1. Germline V CDR1 and CDR2: SQVTM, ANQGSEA. The J segment lost 1 base and the V segment lost 3 bases, leaving 10 bases of the junction unmatched. The length of the CDR3 is 16 residues. The CDR3: CSVDDLGQEGTDTQYF. The CDR3 coding sequence is TGCAGCGTTGATGATCTAGGACAGGAGGGCACAGATACGCAGTATTTT.

Notes on this clonotype: A much more abundant neighbour one base away suggests this may be a read error. The rearrangement links TRBV5-1 to TRBJ2-6; possible D gene TRBD1, 5 bases. V lost 4 bases, J lost 3 bases, and 20 bases lay in between. CDR3 length: 18 residues. CDR1 is SGHRS and CDR2 is YFSETQ in the germline V gene. CDR3 DNA: TGCGCCAGCAGCGAGGACACCCCAGGCGTCCATGGGGCCAACGTCCTGACTTTC. It translates to CASSEDTPGVHGANVLTF.

This clonotype was seen ten or more times. V and J are TRBV6-6 and TRBJ1-5, with unresolved D. This CDR3 spans 15 amino acids. CDR1 and CDR2 (germline): MNHNY, SVGAGI (reference sequence). The V end lost 4 bases, the J end lost 3 bases, and 13 bases lay between the germline ends. CDR3 bases: TGTGCCAGCAGTTCGTGGGGTAGGGACAATCAGCCCCAGCATTTT. Amino acid sequence: CASSSWGRDNQPQHF.

The chain couples TRBV9 to TRBJ2-3; D perhaps matches TRBD1 (5 bases). This CDR3 has 14 amino acids. V was shortened by 3 bases and J by 0 bases, with 8 bases between the two germline ends. CDR1 is SGDLS, CDR2 YYNGEE, per germline. The CDR3 region is CASSDRFSTDTQYF. CDR3 in DNA: TGTGCCAGCAGCGACAGGTTTAGCACAGATACGCAGTATTTT.

In its sample, this clonotype was seen many times. The rearrangement joins TRBV19 to TRBJ1-1; D call uncertain. CDR3 length: 13 amino acids. Trimming pared 6 bases from V and 3 bases from J, leaving 11 bases between. The germline V gene encodes CDR1 LNHDA and CDR2 SQIVND (reference sequence). CDR3: CASRNPGYTEAFF. CDR3 DNA: TGTGCCAGTAGGAACCCGGGCTACACTGAAGCTTTCTTT.

This clonotype was seen a single time. Because the CDR3 is missing its conserved closing phenylalanine or tryptophan, this is likely a read error. CDR3 amino acids: CASRLTPRTGQETQYI. Written as DNA, the CDR3 is TGCGCCAGCAGACTAACCCCGCGGACAGGACAAGAGACCCAGTACATC. This sequence joins TRBV10-1 and TRBJ2-5; 7 bases map to TRBD1. Germline lookup yields CDR1 WNHNN and CDR2 SYGVQD (reference sequence). V was pared by 6 bases and J by 2 bases, with 12 bases of the junction left unmatched. The CDR3 runs to 16 residues.

Concerning this clonotype: Since a much larger clone is just one base distant, this may be a read error. This sequence joins TRBV15 and TRBJ1-1, with 9 bases that match TRBD1. This CDR3 has 14 residues. Germline CDR1 reads LNHNV; CDR2 reads YYDKDF (reference sequence). CDR3 DNA: TGTGCCACCAGCAGCAGGGACAGGGACACTGAAGCTTCCTTT. Amino acids: CATSSRDRDTEASF.

This clonotype came up a few times. The chain links TRBV5-5 to TRBJ2-7; 7 nucleotides agree with TRBD1. Germline-derived CDR1 and CDR2 are SGHKS and YYEKEE (reference sequence). With V trimmed by 5 bases and J by 4 bases, 12 bases remained unmatched. The CDR3 covers 15 residues. The CDR3 loop is CASRDPGQKHYEQYF. In DNA form, the CDR3 reads TGTGCCAGCAGAGACCCGGGACAGAAACATTACGAGCAGTACTTC.

This clonotype was seen repeatedly, ten times or more. The chain employs TRBV6-5 and TRBJ2-7; maybe TRBD2 (5 bases). Germline values: CDR1 MNHEY, CDR2 SVGAGI. Trimming took off 5 bases at V and 6 bases at J, with 17 bases between the two ends. This CDR3 spans 14 amino acids. Written as DNA, the CDR3 is TGTGCCAGCAGTCCCGTGGCGGGTTCACGCGAGCAGTACTTC. Translating gives CASSPVAGSREQYF.

In this sample, this clonotype turned up many times. The chain combines TRBV5-1 with TRBJ2-4, with D hard to call. Germline V lookup: CDR1 SGHRS, CDR2 YFSETQ. This CDR3 comprises 13 residues. With 7 bases removed from V and 9 bases from J, the gap between germline ends came to 17 bases. CDR3 protein: CASALGEKGIQYF. The CDR3 nucleotides are TGCGCCAGCGCCTTAGGAGAGAAAGGCATTCAGTACTTC.

This clonotype appeared many times. V gene TRBV7-2 combines with J gene TRBJ1-5; TRBD1 might be the D (6 bases). V was trimmed by 2 bases and J by 4 bases, leaving 12 bases between them. Germline V gene sequence: CDR1 SGHTA, CDR2 FQGNSA. The CDR3 has 15 amino acids. This CDR3 is CASSLWGQGNQPQHF. In nucleotides, the CDR3 is TGTGCCAGCAGCTTATGGGGGCAGGGGAATCAGCCCCAGCATTTT.

This clonotype was counted ten times or more. The chain uses TRBV12-3 or TRBV12-4 and TRBJ2-3; D is uncertain. Trimming removed 5 bases at V and 2 bases at J, with 20 bases between. The CDR3 consists of 17 residues. The CDR3 DNA follows: TGTGCCAGCAGTCTGGATAGGCATCTAAGGCCCACAGATACGCAGTATTTT. This translates into CASSLDRHLRPTDTQYF.